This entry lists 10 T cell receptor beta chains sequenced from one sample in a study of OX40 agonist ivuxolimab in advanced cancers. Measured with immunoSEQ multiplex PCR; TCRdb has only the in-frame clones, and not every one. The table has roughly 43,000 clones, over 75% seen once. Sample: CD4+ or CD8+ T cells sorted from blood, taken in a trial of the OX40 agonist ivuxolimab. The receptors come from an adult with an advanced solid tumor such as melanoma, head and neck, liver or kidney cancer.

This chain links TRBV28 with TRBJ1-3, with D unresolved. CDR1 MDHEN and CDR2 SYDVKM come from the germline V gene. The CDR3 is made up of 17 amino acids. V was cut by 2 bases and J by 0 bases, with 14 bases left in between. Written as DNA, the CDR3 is TGTGCCAGCAGTTTAGGTCGGTCCCTCTACTCTGGAAACACCATATATTTT. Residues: CASSLGRSLYSGNTIYF.

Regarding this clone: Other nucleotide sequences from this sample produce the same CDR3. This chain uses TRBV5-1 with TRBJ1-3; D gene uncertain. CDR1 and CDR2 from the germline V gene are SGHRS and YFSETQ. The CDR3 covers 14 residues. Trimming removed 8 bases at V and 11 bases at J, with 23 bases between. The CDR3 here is CASSPGLGVFPIYF. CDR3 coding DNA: TGCGCCAGTAGCCCGGGTCTTGGGGTCTTCCCCATATATTTT.

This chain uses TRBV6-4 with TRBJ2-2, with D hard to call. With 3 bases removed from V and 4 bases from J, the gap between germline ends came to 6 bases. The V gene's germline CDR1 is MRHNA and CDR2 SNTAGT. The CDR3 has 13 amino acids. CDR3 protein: CASSERSTGELFF. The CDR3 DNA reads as TGTGCCAGCAGTGAACGCAGCACCGGGGAGCTGTTTTTT.

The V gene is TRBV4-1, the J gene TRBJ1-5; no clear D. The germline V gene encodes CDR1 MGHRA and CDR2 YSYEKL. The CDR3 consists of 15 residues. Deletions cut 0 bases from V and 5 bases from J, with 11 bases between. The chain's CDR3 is CASSQDGGDYQPQHF. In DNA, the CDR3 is TGCGCCAGCAGCCAAGATGGCGGGGATTATCAGCCCCAGCATTTT.

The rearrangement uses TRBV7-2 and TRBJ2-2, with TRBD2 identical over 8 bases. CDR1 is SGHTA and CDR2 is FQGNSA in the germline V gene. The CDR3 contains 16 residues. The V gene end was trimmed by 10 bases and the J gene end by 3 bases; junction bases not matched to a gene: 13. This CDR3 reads CATLREAGAYTGELFF. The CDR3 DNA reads TGTGCCACGCTGCGGGAAGCGGGGGCTTACACCGGGGAGCTGTTTTTT.

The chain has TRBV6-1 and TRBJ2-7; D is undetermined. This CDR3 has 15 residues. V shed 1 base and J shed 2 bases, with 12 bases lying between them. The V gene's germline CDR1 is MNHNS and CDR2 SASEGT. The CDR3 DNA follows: TGTGCCAGCAGTGAAGGCGTAGGGCCAGCCTACGAGCAGTACTTC. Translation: CASSEGVGPAYEQYF.

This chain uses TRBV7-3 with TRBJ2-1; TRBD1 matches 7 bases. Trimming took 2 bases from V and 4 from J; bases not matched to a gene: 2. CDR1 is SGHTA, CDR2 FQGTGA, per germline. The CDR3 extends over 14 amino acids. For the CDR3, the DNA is TGTGCCAGCAGCTTAGGGACAGTTTACAATGAGCAGTTCTTC. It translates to CASSLGTVYNEQFF.

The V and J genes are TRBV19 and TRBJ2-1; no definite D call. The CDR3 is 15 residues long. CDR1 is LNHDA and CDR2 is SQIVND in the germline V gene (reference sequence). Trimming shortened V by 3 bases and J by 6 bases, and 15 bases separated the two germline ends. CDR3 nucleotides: TGTGCCAGTAGTATGAGCTACTTCAGTCTCAATGAGCAGTTCTTC. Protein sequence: CASSMSYFSLNEQFF.

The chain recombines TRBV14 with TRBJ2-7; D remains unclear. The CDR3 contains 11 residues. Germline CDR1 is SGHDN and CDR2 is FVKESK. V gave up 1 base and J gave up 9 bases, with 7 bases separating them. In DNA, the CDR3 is TGTGCCAGCAGCCAAGGGCAGTTGCAGTACTTC. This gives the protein CASSQGQLQYF.

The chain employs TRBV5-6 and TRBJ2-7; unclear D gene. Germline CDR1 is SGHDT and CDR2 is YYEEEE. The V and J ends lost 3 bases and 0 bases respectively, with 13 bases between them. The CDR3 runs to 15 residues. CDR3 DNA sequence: TGTGCCAGCAGCTCACAGATGCCTGACTCCTACGAGCAGTACTTC. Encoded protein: CASSSQMPDSYEQYF. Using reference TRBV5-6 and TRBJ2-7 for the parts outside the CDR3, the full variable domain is DAGVTQSPTHLIKTRGQQVTLRCSPKSGHDTVSWYQQALGQGPQFIFQYYEEEERQRGNFPDRFSGHQFPNYSSELNVNALLLGDSALYLCASSSQMPDSYEQYFGPGTRLTVT.